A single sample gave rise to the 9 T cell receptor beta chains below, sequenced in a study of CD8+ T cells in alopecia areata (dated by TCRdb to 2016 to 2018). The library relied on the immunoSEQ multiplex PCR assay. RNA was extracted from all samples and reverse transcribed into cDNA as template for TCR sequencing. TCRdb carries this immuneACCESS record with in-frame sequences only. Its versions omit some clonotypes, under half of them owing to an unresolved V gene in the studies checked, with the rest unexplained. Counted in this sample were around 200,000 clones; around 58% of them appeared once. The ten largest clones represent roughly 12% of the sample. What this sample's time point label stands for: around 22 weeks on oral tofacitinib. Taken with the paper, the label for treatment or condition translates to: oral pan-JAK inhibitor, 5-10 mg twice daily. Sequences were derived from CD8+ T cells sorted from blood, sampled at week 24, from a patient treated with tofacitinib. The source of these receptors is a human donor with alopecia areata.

As DNA, the CDR3 is TGCGCCAGCAGCTTGGTTCCGGACCGGGAGCTGTTTTTT. It encodes CASSLVPDRELFF. This rearrangement joins TRBV5-1 to TRBJ2-2; D call uncertain. The V gene lost 0 bases and the J gene lost 9 bases, with 9 bases spanning the gap. The CDR3 consists of 13 residues. Germline V CDR1 and CDR2: SGHRS, YFSETQ.

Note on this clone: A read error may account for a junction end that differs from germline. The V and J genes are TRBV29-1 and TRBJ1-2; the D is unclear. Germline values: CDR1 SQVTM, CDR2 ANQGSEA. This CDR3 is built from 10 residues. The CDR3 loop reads CSVEDQLPYF. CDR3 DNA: TGCAGCGTTGAAGATCAGCTACCCTACTTC.

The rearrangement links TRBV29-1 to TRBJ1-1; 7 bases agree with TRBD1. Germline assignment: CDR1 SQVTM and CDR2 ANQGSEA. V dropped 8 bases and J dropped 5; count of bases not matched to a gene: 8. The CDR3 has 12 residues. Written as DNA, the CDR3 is TGCAGCCACGACAGGGCGAGGACTGAAGCTTTCTTT. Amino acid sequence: CSHDRARTEAFF.

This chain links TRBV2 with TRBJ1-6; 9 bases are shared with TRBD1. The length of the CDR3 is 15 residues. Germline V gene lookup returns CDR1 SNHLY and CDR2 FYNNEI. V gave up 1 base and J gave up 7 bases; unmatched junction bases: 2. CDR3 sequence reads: CASSEETGGNSPLHF. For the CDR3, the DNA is TGTGCCAGCAGTGAAGAGACAGGGGGGAATTCACCCCTCCACTTT.

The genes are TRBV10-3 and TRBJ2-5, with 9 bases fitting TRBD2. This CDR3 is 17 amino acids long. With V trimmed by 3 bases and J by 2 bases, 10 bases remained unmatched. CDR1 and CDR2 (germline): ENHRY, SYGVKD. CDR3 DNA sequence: TGTGCCATCAGTGACGAGAGCGGGGGGCGGGGGCAAGAGACCCAGTACTTC. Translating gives CAISDESGGRGQETQYF.

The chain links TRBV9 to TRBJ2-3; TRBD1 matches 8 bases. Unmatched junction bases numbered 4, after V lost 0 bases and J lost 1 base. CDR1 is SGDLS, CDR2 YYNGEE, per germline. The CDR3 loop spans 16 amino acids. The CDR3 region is CASSVDDRGGTDTQYF. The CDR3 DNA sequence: TGTGCCAGCAGCGTAGATGACAGGGGTGGCACAGATACGCAGTATTTT.

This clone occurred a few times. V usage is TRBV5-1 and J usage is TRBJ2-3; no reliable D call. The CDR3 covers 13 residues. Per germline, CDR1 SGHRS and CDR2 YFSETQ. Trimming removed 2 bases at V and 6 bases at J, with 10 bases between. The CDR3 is CASSLKGIDTQYF. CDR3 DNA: TGCGCCAGCAGCTTAAAGGGTATCGATACGCAGTATTTT.

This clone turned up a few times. The chain's CDR3 is CASRDTDTQYF. DNA for the CDR3: TGCGCCAGCAGAGACACAGATACGCAGTATTTT. The gene calls are TRBV10-2 and TRBJ2-3; the D is unclear. This CDR3 contains 11 residues. Germline CDR1 and CDR2: WSHSY and SAAADI. Trimming shortened V by 6 bases and J by 2 bases, and 3 bases separated the two germline ends.

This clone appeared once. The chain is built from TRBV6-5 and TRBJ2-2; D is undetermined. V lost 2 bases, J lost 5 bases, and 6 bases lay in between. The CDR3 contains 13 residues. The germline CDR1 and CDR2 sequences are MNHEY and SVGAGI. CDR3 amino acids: CASSYHSTGELFF. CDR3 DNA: TGTGCCAGCAGTTACCACAGTACCGGGGAGCTGTTTTTT.